This TCR beta chain came from a study of blood T cell repertoires in COVID-19. About the study: The United States, Italy and Spain provided the acute and convalescent COVID-19 samples. PBMCs, B-cell-depleted T cells, or T cells were the source of the cDNA or gDNA that made up the material.

Original data processing: Estimation of nucleated cell counts relied on the amplification of reference gene primers. Measured with immunoSEQ multiplex PCR; TCRdb has only the in-frame clones, and not every one. Clonal size and the V and J genes are those of that table, whereas D and trimming came from the DNA. The sample lists fewer than 65,000 clones, about 80% seen once, with 20% to 30% in the top ten. Trimming shortened V by 4 bases and J by 8 bases, and 11 bases separated the two germline ends. Germline CDR1 reads MNHNY; CDR2 reads SVGAGI (reference sequence). This CDR3 spans 12 amino acids. The chain carries TRBV6-6 and TRBJ1-2; D possibly corresponds to TRBD1 (6 bases). Sequencing was performed on peripheral blood. This TCR was recovered from a man in his 70s with acute or convalescent COVID-19. CDR3 in amino acids: CASSSYREGYTF. CDR3 nucleotide sequence: TGTGCCAGCAGTTCATACAGGGAGGGCTACACCTTC.